This TCR beta chain is drawn from a study of shared clonotypes between healthy human individuals (dated by TCRdb to about 2020). At the level of the whole study: The cohort included three men and two women between 18 and 49 years of age. To estimate repertoire size and how much clonotype sharing occurs between individuals, the study deeply sequenced the blood TCR repertoires of 4 to 6 healthy adults. Different laboratories and diverse techniques were used to prepare libraries and sequence TCR repertoires, to increase sequencing depth and limit assay-specific biases. Between about 0.85 and 9.5 billion PBMCs per donor were obtained by leukapheresis.

There are 15 amino acids in the CDR3, from cysteine to phenylalanine inclusive. Just CDR3 DNA is preserved here, 45 bases in frame from base 1. Based on the germline V gene (reference sequence), the CDR1 and CDR2 sequences are MNHEY and SMNVEV. Overall results and qualifications from the work: Sampling was limited to blood, and TCR repertoires in tissue likely differ from TCR repertoires in blood. Based on pairwise subsampling, the degree of clonotype sharing among donors was expected to be affected by sequencing depth. The small number of donors limited the genetic and exposure-history diversity represented.

Using the deep immunoSEQ assay, TCR CDR3 regions were amplified from genomic DNA by multiplex PCR. Extracted genomic DNA from each cell subset was spread evenly across all wells of several immunoSEQ 96-well plates, with each plate serving as a replicate. Each replicate PCR for unsorted PBMC received about 300 ng genomic DNA, equal to tens of thousands of T cell genomes. Ten immunoSEQ deep assay plates were used to sequence unsorted PBMC genomic DNA. Purified libraries were measured with a Qubit 3.0 fluorometer, size-checked on a Bioanalyzer 2100, and measured again with the KAPA Library Quantification kit. Each immunoSEQ 96-well plate was sequenced on its own single-read 150-cycle Illumina NextSeq 550 flow cell. The authors processed their data as follows. Because the immunoSEQ output included only junctional sequences and no quality scores, the filtering could not be the same as the filtering used for full-length reads. To assign V/J genes and CDR3, sequences were annotated using PyIR, a Python wrapper for IgBLAST v1.9, with IMGT germline references. Reads were filtered out if the reads had weak V/J assignments (E-value above 1e-6), no CDR3, stop codons, out-of-frame junctions, or ambiguous translated residues. V3J clonotypes were defined as sequences sharing the same inferred V gene, J gene, and CDR3 amino acid sequence. Percentage overlap between repertoires was calculated by dividing the number of shared unique clonotypes by the size of the smaller repertoire. Three approaches were used to assess repertoire richness: RTK rarefaction, the Chao1 estimator, and Recon v2.1 estimates of unobserved clonotypes. Not all clones reach the TCRdb copy of this immuneACCESS table, which keeps in-frame sequences only. Checked studies attribute under half of the gap to unresolved V genes and leave the rest unexplained. From that table come the V and J calls and clone size; the DNA was used to work out D and trimming. In this sample the table shows hundreds of thousands of clones, 70% to 80% of which occur a single time. The top ten hold around 13% of the sample.

Donors were healthy HIV-negative adults with no recently reported acute infections or vaccinations. All donors were Caucasian adults living in Nashville, Tennessee, USA. For unsorted samples, about 90 million PBMCs were counted and genomic DNA was extracted with the QIAamp DNA Blood Mini kit. Blood was collected by leukapheresis, and PBMCs were isolated by Ficoll-Histopaque density gradient centrifugation and then cryopreserved in liquid nitrogen vapor phase. Points on this clone: Its cognate antigen has yet to be identified. Only one base separates this from a far larger clonotype, so it likely reflects a read error.

Input material: PBMCs. Recombination connected TRBV27 to TRBJ2-5, with 7 middle bases fitting TRBD1. The DNA end lines up better with TRBJ2-7; the J call may be wrong. This TCR came from a woman between 40 and 55 years old in good health. Some clones in this sample may be carry-over from other donors' samples. Here is the DNA: TGTGCCGGCAGTCCCGGGACAGCCTTCTCCTACGAGCAGTACTTC. It specifies CAGSPGTAFSYEQYF.